This TCR beta chain was sequenced during a study of cytomegalovirus exposure and HLA in healthy donors. The CDR3 consists of 16 residues. V was pared by 4 bases and J by 1 base, with 8 bases of the junction left unmatched. The germline CDR1 and CDR2 sequences are SGHRS and YFSETQ. This clone appeared a single time. Amplification used 60 Vbeta primers and 13 Jbeta primers. Repertoires were generated with immunoSEQ multiplex PCR, while TCRdb's copy carries only in-frame clones and drops some. Of tens of thousands of clones detected, 76% appear once; the ten largest clones hold about 1.4%. This chain connects TRBV5-1 to TRBJ2-4, with 7 bases fitting TRBD2. Sequencing was carried out using PBMCs. This receptor was obtained from a male donor in good health and CMV-seronegative. CDR3 sequence reads: CASSPTGGSAKNIQYF. The CDR3 DNA is TGCGCCAGCAGCCCCACCGGCGGGAGCGCCAAAAACATTCAGTACTTC.